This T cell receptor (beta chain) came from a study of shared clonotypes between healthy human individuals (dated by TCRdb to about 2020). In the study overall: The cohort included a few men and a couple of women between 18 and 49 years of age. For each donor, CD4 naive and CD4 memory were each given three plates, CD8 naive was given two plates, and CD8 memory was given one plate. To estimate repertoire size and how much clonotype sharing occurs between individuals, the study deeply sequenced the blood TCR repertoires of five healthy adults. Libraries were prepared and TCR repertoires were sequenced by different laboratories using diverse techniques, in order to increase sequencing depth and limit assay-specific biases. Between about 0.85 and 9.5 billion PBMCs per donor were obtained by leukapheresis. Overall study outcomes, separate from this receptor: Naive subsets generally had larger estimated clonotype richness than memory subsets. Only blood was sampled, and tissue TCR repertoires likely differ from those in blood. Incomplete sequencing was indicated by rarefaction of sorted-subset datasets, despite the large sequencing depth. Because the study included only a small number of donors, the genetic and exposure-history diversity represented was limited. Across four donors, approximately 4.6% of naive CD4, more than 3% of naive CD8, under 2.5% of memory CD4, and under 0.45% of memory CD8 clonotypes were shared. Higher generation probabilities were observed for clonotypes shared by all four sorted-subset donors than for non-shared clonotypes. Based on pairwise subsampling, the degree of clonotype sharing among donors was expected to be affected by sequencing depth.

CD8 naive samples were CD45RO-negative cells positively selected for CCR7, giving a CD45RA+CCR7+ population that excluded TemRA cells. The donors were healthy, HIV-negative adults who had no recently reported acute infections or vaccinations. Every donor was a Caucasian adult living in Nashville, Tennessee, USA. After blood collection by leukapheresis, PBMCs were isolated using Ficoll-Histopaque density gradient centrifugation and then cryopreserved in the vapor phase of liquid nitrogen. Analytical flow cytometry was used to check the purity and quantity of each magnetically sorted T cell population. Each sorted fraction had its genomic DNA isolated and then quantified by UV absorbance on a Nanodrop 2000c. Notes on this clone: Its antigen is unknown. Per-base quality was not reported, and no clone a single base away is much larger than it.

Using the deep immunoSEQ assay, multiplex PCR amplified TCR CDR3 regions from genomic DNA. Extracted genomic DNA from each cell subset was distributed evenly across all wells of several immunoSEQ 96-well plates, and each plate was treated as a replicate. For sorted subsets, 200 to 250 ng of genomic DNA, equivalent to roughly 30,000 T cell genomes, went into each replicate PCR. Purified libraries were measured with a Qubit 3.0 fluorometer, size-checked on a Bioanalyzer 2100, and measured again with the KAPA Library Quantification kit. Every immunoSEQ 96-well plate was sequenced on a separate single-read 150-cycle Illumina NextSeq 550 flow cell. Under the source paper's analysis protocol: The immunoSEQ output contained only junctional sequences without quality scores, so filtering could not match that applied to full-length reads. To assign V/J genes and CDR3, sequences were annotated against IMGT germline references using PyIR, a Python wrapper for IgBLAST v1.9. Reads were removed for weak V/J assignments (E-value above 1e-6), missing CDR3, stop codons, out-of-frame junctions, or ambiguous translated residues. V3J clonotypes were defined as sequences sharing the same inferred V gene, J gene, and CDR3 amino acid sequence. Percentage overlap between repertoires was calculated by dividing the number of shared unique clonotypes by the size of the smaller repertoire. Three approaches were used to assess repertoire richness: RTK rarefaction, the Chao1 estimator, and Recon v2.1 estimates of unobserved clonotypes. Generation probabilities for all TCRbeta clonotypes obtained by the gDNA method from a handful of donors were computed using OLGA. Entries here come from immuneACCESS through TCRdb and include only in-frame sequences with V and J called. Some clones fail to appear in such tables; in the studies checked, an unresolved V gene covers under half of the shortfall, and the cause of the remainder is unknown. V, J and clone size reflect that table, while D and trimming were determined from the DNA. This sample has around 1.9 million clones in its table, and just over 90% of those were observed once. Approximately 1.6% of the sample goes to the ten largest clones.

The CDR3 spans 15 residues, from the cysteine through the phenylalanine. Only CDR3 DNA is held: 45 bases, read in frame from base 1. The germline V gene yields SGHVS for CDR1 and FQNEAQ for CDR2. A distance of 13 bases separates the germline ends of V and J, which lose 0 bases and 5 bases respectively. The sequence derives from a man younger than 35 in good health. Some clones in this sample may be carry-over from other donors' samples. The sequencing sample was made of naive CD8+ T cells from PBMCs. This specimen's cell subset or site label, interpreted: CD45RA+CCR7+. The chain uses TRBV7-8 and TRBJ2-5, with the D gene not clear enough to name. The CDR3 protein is CASSLAYGLGETQYF. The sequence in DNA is TGTGCCAGCAGCTTAGCATATGGTCTTGGGGAGACCCAGTACTTC.